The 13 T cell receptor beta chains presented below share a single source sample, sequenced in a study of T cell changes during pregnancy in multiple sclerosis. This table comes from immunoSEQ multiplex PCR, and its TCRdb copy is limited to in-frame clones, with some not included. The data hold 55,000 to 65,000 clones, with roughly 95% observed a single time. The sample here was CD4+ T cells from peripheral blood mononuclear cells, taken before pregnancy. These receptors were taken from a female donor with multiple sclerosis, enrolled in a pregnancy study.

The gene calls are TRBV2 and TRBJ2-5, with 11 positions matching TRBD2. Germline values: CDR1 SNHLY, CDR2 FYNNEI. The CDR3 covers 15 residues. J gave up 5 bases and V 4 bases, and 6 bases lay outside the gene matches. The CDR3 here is CASSAPSGRYETQYF. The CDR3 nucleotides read TGTGCCAGCAGTGCCCCTAGCGGGAGGTACGAGACCCAGTACTTC.

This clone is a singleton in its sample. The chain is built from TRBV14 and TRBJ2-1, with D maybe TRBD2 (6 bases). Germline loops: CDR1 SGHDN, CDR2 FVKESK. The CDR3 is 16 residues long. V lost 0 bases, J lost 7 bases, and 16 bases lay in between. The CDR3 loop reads CASSQEKVEGVNEQFF. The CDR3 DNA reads TGTGCCAGCAGCCAAGAAAAGGTGGAGGGAGTGAATGAGCAGTTCTTC.

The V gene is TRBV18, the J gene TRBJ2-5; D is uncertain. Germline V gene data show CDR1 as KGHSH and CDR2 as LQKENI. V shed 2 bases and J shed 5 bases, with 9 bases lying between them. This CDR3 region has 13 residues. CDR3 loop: CASSPAARETQYF. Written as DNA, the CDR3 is TGTGCCAGCTCACCAGCGGCTAGGGAGACCCAGTACTTC.

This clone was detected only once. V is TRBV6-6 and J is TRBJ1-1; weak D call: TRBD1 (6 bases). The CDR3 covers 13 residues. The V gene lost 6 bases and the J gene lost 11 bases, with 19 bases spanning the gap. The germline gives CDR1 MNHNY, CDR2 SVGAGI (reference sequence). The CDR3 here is CASSPRGSMYAFF. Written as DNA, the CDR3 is TGTGCCAGCAGCCCCAGGGGCAGCATGTATGCTTTCTTT.

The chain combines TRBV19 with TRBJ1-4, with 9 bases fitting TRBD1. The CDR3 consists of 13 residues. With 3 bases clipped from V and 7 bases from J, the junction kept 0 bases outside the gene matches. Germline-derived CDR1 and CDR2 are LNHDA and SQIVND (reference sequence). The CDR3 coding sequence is TGTGCCAGTAGTATGGACAGGGGTGAAAAACTGTTTTTT. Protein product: CASSMDRGEKLFF.

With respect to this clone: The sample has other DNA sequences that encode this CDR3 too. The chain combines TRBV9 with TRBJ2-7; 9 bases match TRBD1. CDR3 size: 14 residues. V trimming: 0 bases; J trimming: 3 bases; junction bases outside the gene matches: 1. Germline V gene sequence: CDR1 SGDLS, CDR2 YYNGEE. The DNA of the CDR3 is TGTGCCAGCAGCGTAGCGGGACAGGGCTACGAGCAGTACTTC. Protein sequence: CASSVAGQGYEQYF.

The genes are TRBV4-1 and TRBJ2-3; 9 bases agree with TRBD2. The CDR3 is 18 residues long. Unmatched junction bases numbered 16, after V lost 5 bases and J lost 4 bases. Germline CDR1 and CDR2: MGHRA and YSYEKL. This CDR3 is CASSTPSGTVLGADTQYF. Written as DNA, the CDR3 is TGCGCCAGCAGCACACCTAGCGGGACCGTCCTCGGGGCAGATACGCAGTATTTT.

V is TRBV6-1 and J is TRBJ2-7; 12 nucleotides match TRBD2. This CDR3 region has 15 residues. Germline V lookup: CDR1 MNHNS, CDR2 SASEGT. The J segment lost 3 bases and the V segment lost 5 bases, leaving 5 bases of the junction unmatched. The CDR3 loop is CASSLAGGVSYEQYF. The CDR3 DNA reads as TGTGCCAGCAGTCTAGCGGGAGGGGTTAGCTACGAGCAGTACTTC.

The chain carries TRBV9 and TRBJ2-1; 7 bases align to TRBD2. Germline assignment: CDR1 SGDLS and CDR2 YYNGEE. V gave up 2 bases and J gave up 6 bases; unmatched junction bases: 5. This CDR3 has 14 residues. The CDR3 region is CASSVGRHTNEQFF. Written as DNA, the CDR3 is TGTGCCAGCAGCGTCGGGAGGCACACCAATGAGCAGTTCTTC. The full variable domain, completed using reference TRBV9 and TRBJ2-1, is DSGVTQTPKHLITATGQRVTLRCSPRSGDLSVYWYQQSLDQGLQFLIQYYNGEERAKGNILERFSAQQFPDLHSELNLSSLELGDSALYFCASSVGRHTNEQFFGPGTRLTVL.

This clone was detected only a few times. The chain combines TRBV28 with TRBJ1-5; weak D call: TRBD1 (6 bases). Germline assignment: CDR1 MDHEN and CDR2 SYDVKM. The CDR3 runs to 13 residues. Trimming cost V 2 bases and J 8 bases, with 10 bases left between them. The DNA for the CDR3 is TGTGCCAGCAGTTTAACAGGGAACAAGCCCCAGCATTTT. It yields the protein CASSLTGNKPQHF.

CDR3 protein: CASSWRDRVLLYEQYF. The CDR3 coding sequence is TGTGCCAGCAGTTGGCGGGACAGGGTCCTTCTCTACGAGCAGTACTTC. The rearrangement links TRBV5-6 to TRBJ2-7; 9 bases agree with TRBD1. This CDR3 has 16 amino acids. Per germline, CDR1 SGHDT and CDR2 YYEEEE. After removal of 5 bases from V and 3 bases from J, the junction contained 12 bases not matched to a gene.

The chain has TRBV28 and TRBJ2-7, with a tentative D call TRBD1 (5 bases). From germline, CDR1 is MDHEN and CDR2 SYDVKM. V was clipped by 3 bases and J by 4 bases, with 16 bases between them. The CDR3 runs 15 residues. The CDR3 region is CASSFRARVRYEQYF. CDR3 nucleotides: TGTGCCAGCAGTTTCCGGGCCAGGGTAAGATACGAGCAGTACTTC.

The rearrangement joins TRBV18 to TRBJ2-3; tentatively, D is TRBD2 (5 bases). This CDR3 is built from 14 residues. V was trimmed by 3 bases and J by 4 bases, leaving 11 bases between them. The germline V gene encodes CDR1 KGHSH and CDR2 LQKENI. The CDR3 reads CASSPLEEADTQYF. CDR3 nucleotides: TGTGCCAGCTCACCTCTGGAGGAGGCAGATACGCAGTATTTT.